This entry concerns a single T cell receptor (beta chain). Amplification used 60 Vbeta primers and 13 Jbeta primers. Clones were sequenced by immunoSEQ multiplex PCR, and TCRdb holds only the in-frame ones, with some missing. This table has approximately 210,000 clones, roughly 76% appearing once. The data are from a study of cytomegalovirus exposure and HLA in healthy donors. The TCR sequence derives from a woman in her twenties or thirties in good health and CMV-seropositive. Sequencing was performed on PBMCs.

The CDR3 sequence: CATGRVEETQYF. The CDR3 DNA follows: TGTGCGACAGGCCGCGTAGAAGAGACCCAGTACTTC. The V call is TRBV7-9, the J call TRBJ2-5; TRBD1 might be the D (6 bases). This CDR3 is 12 amino acids long. Germline loops: CDR1 SEHNR, CDR2 FQNEAQ (reference sequence).